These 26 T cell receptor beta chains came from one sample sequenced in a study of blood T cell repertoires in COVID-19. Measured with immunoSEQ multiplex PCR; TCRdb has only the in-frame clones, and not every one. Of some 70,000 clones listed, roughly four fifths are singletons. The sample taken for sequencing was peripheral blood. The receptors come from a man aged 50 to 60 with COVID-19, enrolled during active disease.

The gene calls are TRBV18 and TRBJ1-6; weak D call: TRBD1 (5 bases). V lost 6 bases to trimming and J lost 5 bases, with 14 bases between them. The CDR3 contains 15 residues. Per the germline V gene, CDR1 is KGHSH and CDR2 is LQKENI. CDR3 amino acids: CASSMDNYNNSPLHF. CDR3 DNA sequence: TGTGCCAGCTCGATGGACAACTATAATAATTCACCCCTCCACTTT.

CDR3 DNA: TGTGCCCCCCCCGGGGGTCTAGCGGACCCACAATCTTACTCCTACAATGAGCAGTTCTTC. Its protein is CAPPGGLADPQSYSYNEQFF. The rearrangement links TRBV21-1 to TRBJ2-1; the D call of TRBD2 is as the table states it, not checked on the DNA. TRBV21-1 is a pseudogene segment. The CDR3 runs 20 residues.

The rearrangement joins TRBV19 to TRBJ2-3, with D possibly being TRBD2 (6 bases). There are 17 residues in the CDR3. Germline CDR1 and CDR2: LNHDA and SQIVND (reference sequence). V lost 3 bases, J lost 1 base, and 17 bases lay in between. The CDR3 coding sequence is TGTGCCAGTAGTATCGGAGGCTACGGGACTCGCACAGATACGCAGTATTTT. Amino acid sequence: CASSIGGYGTRTDTQYF.

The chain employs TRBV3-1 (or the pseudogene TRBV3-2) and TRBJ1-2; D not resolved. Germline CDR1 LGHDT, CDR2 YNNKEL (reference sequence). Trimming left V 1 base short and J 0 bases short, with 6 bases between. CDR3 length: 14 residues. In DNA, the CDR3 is TGTGCCAGCAGCCAAGCACCAGCTAACTATGGCTACACCTTC. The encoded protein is CASSQAPANYGYTF.

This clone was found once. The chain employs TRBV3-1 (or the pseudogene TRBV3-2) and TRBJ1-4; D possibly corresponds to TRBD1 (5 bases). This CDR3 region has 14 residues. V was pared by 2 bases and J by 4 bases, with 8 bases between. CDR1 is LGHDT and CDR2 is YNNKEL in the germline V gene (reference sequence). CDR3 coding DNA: TGTGCCAGCAGCCAAAGGGGTTTTAATGAAAAACTGTTTTTT. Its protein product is CASSQRGFNEKLFF.

CDR3 sequence (DNA): TGTGCCAGCAGCTTAGCTCCCCCGGGGGGCGGATCCGGGGAGCTGTTTTTT. Amino acids: CASSLAPPGGGSGELFF. J is TRBJ2-2 and V is TRBV11-1; the D gene is possibly TRBD2 (7 bases). V was trimmed by 0 bases and J by 6 bases, leaving 17 bases between them. The germline gives CDR1 SGHAT, CDR2 FQDESV (reference sequence). The CDR3 length is 17 residues.

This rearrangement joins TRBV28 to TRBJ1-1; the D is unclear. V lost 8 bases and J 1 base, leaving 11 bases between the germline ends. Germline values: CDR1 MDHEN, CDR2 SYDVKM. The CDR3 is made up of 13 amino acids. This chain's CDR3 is CASRGSPNTEAFF. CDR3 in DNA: TGTGCCAGCCGGGGAAGCCCGAACACTGAAGCTTTCTTT.

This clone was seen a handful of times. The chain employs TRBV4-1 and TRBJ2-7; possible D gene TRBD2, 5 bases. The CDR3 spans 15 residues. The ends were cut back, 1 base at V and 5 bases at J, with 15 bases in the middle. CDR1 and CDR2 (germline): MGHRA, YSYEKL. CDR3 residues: CASSQGGRKKDEQYF. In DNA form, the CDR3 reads TGCGCCAGCAGCCAAGGTGGGAGAAAAAAGGACGAGCAGTACTTC.

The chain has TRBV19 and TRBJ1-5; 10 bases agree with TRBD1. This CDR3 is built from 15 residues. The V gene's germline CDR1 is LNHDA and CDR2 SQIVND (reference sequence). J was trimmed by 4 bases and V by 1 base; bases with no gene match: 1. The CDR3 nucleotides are TGTGCCAGTAGTATAGGGGGACAGGGGAATCAGCCCCAGCATTTT. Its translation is CASSIGGQGNQPQHF.

CDR3 sequence (DNA): TGTGCCACCATCTTCAGGGACACCACTGGCGAGACCCAGTACTTC. Its protein is CATIFRDTTGETQYF. The chain carries TRBV5-4 and TRBJ2-5, with D perhaps matching TRBD1 (6 bases). CDR1 is SGHNT and CDR2 is YYREEE in the germline V gene (reference sequence). The V end lost 9 bases, the J end lost 5 bases, and 23 bases lay between the germline ends. This CDR3 contains 15 residues.

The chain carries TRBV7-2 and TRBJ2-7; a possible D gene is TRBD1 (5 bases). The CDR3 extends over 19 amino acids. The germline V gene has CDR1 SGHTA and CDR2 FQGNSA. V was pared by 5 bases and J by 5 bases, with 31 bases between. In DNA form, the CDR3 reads TGTGCCAGCAGCACTGTTCAATTTCGCGGATCGACAGAAAACGACGAGCAGTACTTC. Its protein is CASSTVQFRGSTENDEQYF.

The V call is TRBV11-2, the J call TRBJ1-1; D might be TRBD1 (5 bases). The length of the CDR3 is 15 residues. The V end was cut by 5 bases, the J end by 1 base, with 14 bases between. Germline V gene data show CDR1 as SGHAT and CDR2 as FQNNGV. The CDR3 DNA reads TGTGCCAGCAGCGCGGGGGGTGGCAGGAACACTGAAGCTTTCTTT. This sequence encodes CASSAGGGRNTEAFF.

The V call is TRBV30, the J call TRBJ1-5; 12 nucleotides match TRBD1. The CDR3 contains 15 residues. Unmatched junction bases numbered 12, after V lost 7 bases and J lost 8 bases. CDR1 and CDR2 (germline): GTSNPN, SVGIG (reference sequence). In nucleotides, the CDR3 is TGTGCCTTCACCTCTGGGACAGGGGGCATCAAGCCCCAGCATTTT. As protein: CAFTSGTGGIKPQHF.

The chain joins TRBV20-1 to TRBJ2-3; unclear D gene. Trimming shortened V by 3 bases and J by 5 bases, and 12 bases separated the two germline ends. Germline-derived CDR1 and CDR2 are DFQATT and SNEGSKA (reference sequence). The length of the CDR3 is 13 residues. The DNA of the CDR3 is TGCAGTGCTAGTTCCCCGAACTTAGATACGCAGTATTTT. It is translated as CSASSPNLDTQYF.

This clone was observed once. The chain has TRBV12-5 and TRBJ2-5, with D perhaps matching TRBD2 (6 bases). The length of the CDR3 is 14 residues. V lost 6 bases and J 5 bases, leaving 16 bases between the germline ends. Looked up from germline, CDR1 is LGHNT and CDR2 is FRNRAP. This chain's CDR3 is CASGRRGGTETQYF. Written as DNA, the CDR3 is TGTGCTAGTGGCCGCCGTGGGGGGACGGAGACCCAGTACTTC.

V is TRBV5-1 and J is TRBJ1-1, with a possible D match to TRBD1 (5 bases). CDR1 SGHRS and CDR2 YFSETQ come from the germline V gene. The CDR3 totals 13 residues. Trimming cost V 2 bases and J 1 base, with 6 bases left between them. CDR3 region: CASSFRGNTEAFF. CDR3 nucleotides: TGCGCCAGCAGCTTTAGGGGGAACACTGAAGCTTTCTTT.

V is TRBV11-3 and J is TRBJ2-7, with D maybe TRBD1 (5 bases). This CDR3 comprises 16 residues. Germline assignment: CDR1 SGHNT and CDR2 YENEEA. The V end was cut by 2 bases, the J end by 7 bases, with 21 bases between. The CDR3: CASSLSWGRLGSEQYF. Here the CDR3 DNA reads TGTGCCAGCAGCTTATCGTGGGGCCGCCTCGGGTCAGAGCAGTACTTC.

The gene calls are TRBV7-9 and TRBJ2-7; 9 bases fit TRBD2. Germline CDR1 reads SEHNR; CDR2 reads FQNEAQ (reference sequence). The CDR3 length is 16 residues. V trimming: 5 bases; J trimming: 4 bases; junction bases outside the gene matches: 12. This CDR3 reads CASSAKPGTSRYEQYF. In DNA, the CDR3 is TGTGCCAGCAGCGCCAAGCCCGGGACTAGCAGATACGAGCAGTACTTC.

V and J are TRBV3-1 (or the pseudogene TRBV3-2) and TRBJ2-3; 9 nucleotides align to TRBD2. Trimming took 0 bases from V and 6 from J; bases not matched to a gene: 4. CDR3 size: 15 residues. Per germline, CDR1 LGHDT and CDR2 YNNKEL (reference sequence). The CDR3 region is CASSQETSGADTQYF. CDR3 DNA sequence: TGTGCCAGCAGCCAAGAGACTAGCGGAGCCGATACGCAGTATTTT.

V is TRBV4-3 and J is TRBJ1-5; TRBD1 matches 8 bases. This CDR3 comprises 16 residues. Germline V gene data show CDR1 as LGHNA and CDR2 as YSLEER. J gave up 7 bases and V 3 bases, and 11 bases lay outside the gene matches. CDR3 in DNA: TGCGCCAGCAGCCAGGACCTCGGACAGGGCGGCCAGCCCCAGCATTTT. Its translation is CASSQDLGQGGQPQHF.

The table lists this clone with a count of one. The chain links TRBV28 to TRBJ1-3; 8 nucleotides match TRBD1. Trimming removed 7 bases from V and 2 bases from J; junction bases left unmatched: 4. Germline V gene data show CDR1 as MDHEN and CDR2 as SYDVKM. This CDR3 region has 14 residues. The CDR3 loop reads CASTQGAAGNTIYF. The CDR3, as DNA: TGTGCCAGCACCCAGGGGGCCGCTGGAAACACCATATATTTT.

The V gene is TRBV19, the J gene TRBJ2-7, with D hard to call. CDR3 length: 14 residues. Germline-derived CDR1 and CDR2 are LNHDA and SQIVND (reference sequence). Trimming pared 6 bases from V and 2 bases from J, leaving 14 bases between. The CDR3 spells CASSPKRLTYEQYF. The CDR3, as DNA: TGTGCCAGTAGCCCGAAGCGCTTAACCTACGAGCAGTACTTC.

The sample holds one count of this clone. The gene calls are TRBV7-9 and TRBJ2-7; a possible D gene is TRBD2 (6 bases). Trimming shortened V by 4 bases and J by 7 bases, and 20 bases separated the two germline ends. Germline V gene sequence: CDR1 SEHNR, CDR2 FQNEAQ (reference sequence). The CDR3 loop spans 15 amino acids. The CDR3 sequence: CASSSSGLPLREQYF. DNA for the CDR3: TGTGCCAGCAGCTCATCGGGACTTCCGTTGCGGGAGCAGTACTTC.

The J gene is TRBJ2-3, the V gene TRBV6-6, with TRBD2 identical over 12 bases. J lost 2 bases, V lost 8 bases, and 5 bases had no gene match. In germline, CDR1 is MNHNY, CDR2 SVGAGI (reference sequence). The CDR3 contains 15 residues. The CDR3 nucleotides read TGTGCCAGCGGCTGGACTAGCGGGGCCACAGATACGCAGTATTTT. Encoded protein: CASGWTSGATDTQYF.

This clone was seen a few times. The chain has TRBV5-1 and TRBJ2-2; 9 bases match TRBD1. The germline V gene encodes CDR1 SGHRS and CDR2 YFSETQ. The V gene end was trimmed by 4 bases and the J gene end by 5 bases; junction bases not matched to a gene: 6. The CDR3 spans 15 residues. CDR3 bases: TGCGCCAGCAGCCTTTCGGGACAGGGTACCGGGGAGCTGTTTTTT. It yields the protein CASSLSGQGTGELFF.

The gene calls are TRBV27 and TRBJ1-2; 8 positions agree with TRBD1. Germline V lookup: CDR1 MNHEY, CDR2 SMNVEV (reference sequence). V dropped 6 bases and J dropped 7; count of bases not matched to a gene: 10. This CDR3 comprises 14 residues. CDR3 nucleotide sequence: TGTGCCAGCAGCCCCTTACAGGGGGACGCTGGCTACACCTTC. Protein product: CASSPLQGDAGYTF.